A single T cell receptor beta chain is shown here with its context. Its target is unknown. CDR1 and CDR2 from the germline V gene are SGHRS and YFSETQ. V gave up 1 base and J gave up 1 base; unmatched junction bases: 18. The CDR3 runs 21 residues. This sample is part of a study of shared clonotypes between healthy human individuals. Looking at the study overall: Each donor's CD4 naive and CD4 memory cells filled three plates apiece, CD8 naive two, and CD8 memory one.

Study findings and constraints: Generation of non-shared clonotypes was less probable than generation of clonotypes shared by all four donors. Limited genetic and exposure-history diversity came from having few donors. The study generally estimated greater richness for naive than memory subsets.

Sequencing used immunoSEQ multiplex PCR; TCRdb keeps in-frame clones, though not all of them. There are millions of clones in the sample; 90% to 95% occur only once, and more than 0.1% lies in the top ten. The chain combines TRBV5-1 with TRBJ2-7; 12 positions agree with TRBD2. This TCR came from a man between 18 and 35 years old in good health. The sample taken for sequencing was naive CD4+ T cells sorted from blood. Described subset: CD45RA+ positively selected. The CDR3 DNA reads TGCGCCAGCAGCTTGCATAGGTCGCAGAACCGGACTAGCGGGGTATCCTACGAGCAGTACTTC. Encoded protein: CASSLHRSQNRTSGVSYEQYF.